What follows are 21 T cell receptor beta chains derived from one specimen sequenced in a study of quantifying T cell responses using KT2 cells. Overall study context: Reverse transcription used primers in the TCR alpha and beta constant regions.

The cDNA 3' end received a ligated oligonucleotide with a UMI. First-round PCR used roughly 4 cycles and beta primers RC1.1 and RC1.2 covering TRBC1 and TRBC2. In TCRdb, the UMI-ligation and nested PCR reads were re-called with MiXCR into one record per CDR3 protein. The table has 50,000 to 70,000 distinct CDR3 sequences, 12% seen once. Material: PBMCs spiked with cells of the T cell clone KT2. The receptor set was obtained from a human donor.

This clonotype turned up a few times. The chain links TRBV7-9 to TRBJ2-2; D gene uncertain. This CDR3 is built from 15 residues. CDR1 and CDR2 (germline): SEHNR, FQNEAQ (reference sequence). The V gene lost 3 bases and the J gene lost 6 bases, with 14 bases spanning the gap. The CDR3 coding sequence is TGTGCCAGCAGCTTTTCCGGTACCCGGGCCGGGGAGCTGTTTTTT. Its translation is CASSFSGTRAGELFF.

V usage is TRBV2 and J usage is TRBJ1-1; D not resolved. The CDR3 is 18 residues long. V was shortened by 2 bases and J by 5 bases, with 24 bases between the two germline ends. Per germline, CDR1 SNHLY and CDR2 FYNNEI. CDR3 DNA: TGTGCCAGCAGTGAACTCCCGGGCCGGGAGGTCAGAGTAACTGAAGCTTTCTTT. It codes for CASSELPGREVRVTEAFF.

The rearrangement links TRBV20-1 to TRBJ1-1, with TRBD1 matching over 8 bases. Looked up from germline, CDR1 is DFQATT and CDR2 is SNEGSKA (reference sequence). The CDR3 has 17 residues. The ends lost 0 bases at V and 5 bases at J; junction bases unmatched: 14. DNA of the CDR3: TGCAGTGCTAGAGATTTCAGGACAGGGATGAGAGGAACTGAAGCTTTCTTT. It translates to CSARDFRTGMRGTEAFF.

This clonotype was found many times. The J gene is TRBJ2-5, the V gene TRBV12-3 or TRBV12-4; D is perhaps TRBD2 (6 bases). Between the trimmed V and J ends, which lost 3 bases and 7 bases, there was a span of 6 bases. CDR3 length: 11 residues. The CDR3 region is CASSLEGTQYF. The CDR3 DNA reads TGTGCCAGCAGTTTGGAGGGGACCCAGTACTTC.

V and J are TRBV7-9 and TRBJ2-1; a possible D gene is TRBD1 (5 bases). Trimming pared 0 bases from V and 0 bases from J, leaving 9 bases between. Germline V CDR1 and CDR2: SEHNR, FQNEAQ (reference sequence). The CDR3 consists of 16 residues. CDR3 nucleotides: TGTGCCAGCAGCTTAGCGACAGTGAGCTCCTACAATGAGCAGTTCTTC. Translating gives CASSLATVSSYNEQFF.

This clonotype showed up just a few times. The V gene is TRBV10-3, the J gene TRBJ2-7; D remains ambiguous. In germline, CDR1 is ENHRY, CDR2 SYGVKD. The CDR3 has 16 amino acids. Trimming removed 0 bases from V and 0 bases from J, with 12 bases in between. CDR3 bases: TGTGCCATCAGTGAGTCCTGGGTACAAAGCTCCTACGAGCAGTACTTC. Protein sequence: CAISESWVQSSYEQYF.

The V gene is TRBV20-1, the J gene TRBJ1-1; maybe TRBD1 (5 bases). This CDR3 region has 12 residues. Between the trimmed V and J ends, which lost 7 bases and 6 bases, there was a span of 15 bases. Per the germline V gene, CDR1 is DFQATT and CDR2 is SNEGSKA (reference sequence). CDR3 DNA sequence: TGCAGTGTTGGTCAGGGCAATTCTGAAGCTTTCTTT. Residues: CSVGQGNSEAFF.

The rearrangement links TRBV3-1 to TRBJ2-4; either TRBD1 or TRBD2 may fit D (5 bases each). CDR1 is LGHDT, CDR2 YNNKEL, per germline (reference sequence). The CDR3 covers 15 residues. V shed 2 bases and J shed 9 bases, with 17 bases lying between them. The CDR3 sequence: CASSQHRDLGAIQYF. As DNA, the CDR3 is TGTGCCAGCAGCCAACACCGGGACCTTGGGGCCATTCAGTACTTC.

V is TRBV2 and J is TRBJ1-5; tentatively, D is TRBD1 (6 bases). The CDR3 length is 15 residues. Trimming removed 6 bases at V and 4 bases at J, with 16 bases between. Germline loops: CDR1 SNHLY, CDR2 FYNNEI. The CDR3 coding sequence is TGTGCCAGCAGAAGGACGTGGAGGGGGAATCAGCCCCAGCATTTT. Translating it yields CASRRTWRGNQPQHF.

The chain couples TRBV2 to TRBJ2-7, with TRBD2 as a possible D gene (5 bases). The germline V gene has CDR1 SNHLY and CDR2 FYNNEI. This CDR3 is 14 amino acids long. Trimming pared 4 bases from V and 4 bases from J, leaving 14 bases between. CDR3 loop: CASSVEADGYEQYF. As DNA, the CDR3 is TGTGCCAGCAGTGTCGAAGCGGACGGGTACGAGCAGTACTTC.

The DNA of the CDR3 is TGTGCCAGCAGCAGAAGCCAGGCGTCCAAAAACATTCAGTACTTC. This sequence encodes CASSRSQASKNIQYF. V usage is TRBV21-1 and J usage is TRBJ2-4. TRBV21-1 is described as a pseudogene. The CDR3 has 15 residues.

This rearrangement joins TRBV6-2 or TRBV6-3 to TRBJ2-3; TRBD2 matches 12 bases. Per germline, CDR1 MNHEY and CDR2 SVGEGT. The CDR3 covers 18 residues. Trimming cost V 6 bases and J 1 base; bases outside gene matches: 11. This chain's CDR3 is CASRTSGSTRTGTDTQYF. The CDR3, as DNA: TGTGCCAGCAGGACTAGCGGGAGCACCAGGACGGGCACAGATACGCAGTATTTT.

This clonotype was counted between two and nine times. This chain uses TRBV7-3 with TRBJ2-1; D ambiguous. Germline lookup yields CDR1 SGHTA and CDR2 FQGTGA. This CDR3 region has 12 residues. V gave up 2 bases and J gave up 9 bases, with 8 bases separating them. The CDR3 spells CASSLYGSEQFF. The CDR3 nucleotides read TGTGCCAGCAGCTTATATGGCAGTGAGCAGTTCTTC.

This chain connects TRBV29-1 to TRBJ2-3; TRBD1 matches at 7 bases. The CDR3 is made up of 14 amino acids. The V gene end was trimmed by 0 bases and the J gene end by 2 bases; junction bases not matched to a gene: 2. Germline CDR1 is SQVTM and CDR2 is ANQGSEA. The CDR3 is CSVEEQGYTDTQYF. The CDR3 coding sequence is TGCAGCGTTGAAGAACAGGGGTACACAGATACGCAGTATTTT.

A few counts support this clonotype. This rearrangement joins TRBV27 to TRBJ2-7, with D unclear. Germline values: CDR1 MNHEY, CDR2 SMNVEV (reference sequence). The V end lost 3 bases, the J end lost 2 bases, and 14 bases lay between the germline ends. The CDR3 spans 15 residues. The DNA of the CDR3 is TGTGCCAGCAGTTTTGACTCAACTCACCCCTACGAGCAGTACTTC. Its translation: CASSFDSTHPYEQYF.

This chain links TRBV2 with TRBJ1-1; 8 bases fit TRBD1. The CDR3 covers 15 residues. The V segment lost 8 bases and the J segment 4 bases; nucleotides outside the gene matches: 12. The germline gives CDR1 SNHLY, CDR2 FYNNEI. CDR3 sequence (DNA): TGTGCCAGCCTAGATGGACAGGGAGGGGCCACTGAAGCTTTCTTT. It yields the protein CASLDGQGGATEAFF. The variable domain in full, completed from reference TRBV2 and TRBJ1-1, reads EPEVTQTPSHQVTQMGQEVILRCVPISNHLYFYWYRQILGQKVEFLVSFYNNEISEKSEIFDDQFSVERPDGSNFTLKIRSTKLEDSAMYFCASLDGQGGATEAFFGQGTRLTVV.

The chain uses TRBV5-1 and TRBJ1-4, with D perhaps matching TRBD1 (5 bases). Germline loops: CDR1 SGHRS, CDR2 YFSETQ. Trimming left V 5 bases short and J 3 bases short, with 14 bases between. The CDR3 is 15 amino acids. The CDR3 spells CASRTQEAANEKLFF. CDR3 nucleotide sequence: TGCGCCAGCAGGACACAGGAGGCGGCTAATGAAAAACTGTTTTTT.

This chain uses TRBV5-1 with TRBJ2-7; D is possibly TRBD1 (6 bases). This CDR3 is 13 amino acids long. Germline loops: CDR1 SGHRS, CDR2 YFSETQ. V gave up 0 bases and J gave up 5 bases, with 9 bases separating them. CDR3 DNA: TGCGCCAGCAGCTTGGGACAGGCGAACGAGCAGTACTTC. Translation: CASSLGQANEQYF.

The rearrangement links TRBV18 to TRBJ2-7; the match to TRBD2 covers 8 bases. The CDR3 contains 13 residues. Germline trimming cut 6 bases from V and 6 bases from J; bases unmatched to any gene: 7. Germline CDR1 and CDR2: KGHSH and LQKENI. The CDR3 is CASSTGGAAEQYF. The CDR3 DNA reads TGTGCCAGCTCCACGGGGGGGGCGGCCGAGCAGTACTTC.

The chain has TRBV20-1 and TRBJ1-1; TRBD1 might be the D (5 bases). The CDR3 runs 13 residues. From germline, CDR1 is DFQATT and CDR2 SNEGSKA (reference sequence). Trimming removed 6 bases at V and 4 bases at J, with 15 bases between. CDR3 in amino acids: CSAPLGAGTEAFF. CDR3 nucleotides: TGCAGTGCCCCCCTCGGGGCGGGCACTGAAGCTTTCTTT.

This clonotype was counted only a few times. V and J are TRBV6-6 and TRBJ1-4, with TRBD1 matching 8 bases. The V gene end was trimmed by 6 bases and the J gene end by 3 bases; junction bases not matched to a gene: 12. The CDR3 is 17 residues long. In germline, CDR1 is MNHNY, CDR2 SVGAGI (reference sequence). The CDR3 here is CASSRGRGRTANEKLFF. Written as DNA, the CDR3 is TGTGCCAGCAGCCGAGGCAGGGGGCGTACTGCTAATGAAAAACTGTTTTTT.